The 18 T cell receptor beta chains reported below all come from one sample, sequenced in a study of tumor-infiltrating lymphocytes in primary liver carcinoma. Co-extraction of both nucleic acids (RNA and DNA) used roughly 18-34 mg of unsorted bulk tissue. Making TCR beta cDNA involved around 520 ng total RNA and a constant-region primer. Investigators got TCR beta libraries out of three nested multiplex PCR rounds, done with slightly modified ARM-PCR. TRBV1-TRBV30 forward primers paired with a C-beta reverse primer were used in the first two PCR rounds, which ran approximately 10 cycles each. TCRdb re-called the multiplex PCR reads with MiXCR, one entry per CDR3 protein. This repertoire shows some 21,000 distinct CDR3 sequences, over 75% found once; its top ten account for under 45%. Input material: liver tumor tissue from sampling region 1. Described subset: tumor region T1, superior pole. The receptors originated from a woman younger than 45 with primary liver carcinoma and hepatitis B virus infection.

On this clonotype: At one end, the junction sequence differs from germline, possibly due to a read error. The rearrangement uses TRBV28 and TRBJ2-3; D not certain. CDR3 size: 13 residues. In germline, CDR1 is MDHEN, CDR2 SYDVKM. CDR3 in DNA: TGTATCAGCAGTTTTAACAGCGCTGATAGGCAGTATTTT. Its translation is CISSFNSADRQYF.

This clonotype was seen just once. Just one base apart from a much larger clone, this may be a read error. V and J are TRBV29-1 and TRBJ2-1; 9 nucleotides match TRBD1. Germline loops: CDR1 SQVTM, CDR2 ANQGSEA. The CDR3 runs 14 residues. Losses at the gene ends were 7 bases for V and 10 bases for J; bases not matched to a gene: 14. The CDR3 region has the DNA TGCAGCGAATTGCCGAGACAGGGGGTGGACGAGCAGTTCTTC. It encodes CSELPRQGVDEQFF.

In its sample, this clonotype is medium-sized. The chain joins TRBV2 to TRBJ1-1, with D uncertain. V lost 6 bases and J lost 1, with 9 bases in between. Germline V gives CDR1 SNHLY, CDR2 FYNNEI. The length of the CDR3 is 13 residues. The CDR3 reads CASRDQANTEAFF. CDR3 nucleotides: TGTGCCAGCAGGGACCAGGCGAACACTGAAGCTTTCTTT.

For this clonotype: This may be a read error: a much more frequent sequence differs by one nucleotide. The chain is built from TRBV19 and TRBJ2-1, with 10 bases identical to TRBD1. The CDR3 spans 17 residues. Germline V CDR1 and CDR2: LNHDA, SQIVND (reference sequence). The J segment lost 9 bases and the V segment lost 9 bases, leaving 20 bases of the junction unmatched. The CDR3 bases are TGTGCCAGCAGAGACAGGGGGCAGAGCGGGAGTAGGAGTGAGCAGTTCTTC. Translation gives CASRDRGQSGSRSEQFF.

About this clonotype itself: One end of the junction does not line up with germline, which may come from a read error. The CDR3 nucleotides read TGTGCCAGCAGTTTGAGTGGGAGCGGGGAGATGGTTTTT. This gives the protein CASSLSGSGEMVF. The chain couples TRBV28 to TRBJ2-2; 7 nucleotides line up with TRBD2. Germline CDR1 reads MDHEN; CDR2 reads SYDVKM. The CDR3 length is 13 residues.

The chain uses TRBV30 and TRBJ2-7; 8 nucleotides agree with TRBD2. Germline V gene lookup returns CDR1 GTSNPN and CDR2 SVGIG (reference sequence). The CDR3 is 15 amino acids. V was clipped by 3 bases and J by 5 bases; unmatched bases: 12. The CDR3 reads CAWRGLAGKSHEQYF. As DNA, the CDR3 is TGTGCCTGGAGGGGATTAGCGGGGAAGTCCCACGAGCAGTACTTC.

CDR3 sequence (DNA): TGCCCTAGCAGCCAAGCTGTGACAGGGGGTCACATTAGCTACGAGCAGTACTTC. Translation: CPSSQAVTGGHISYEQYF. The rearrangement links TRBV4-3 to TRBJ2-7; 9 nucleotides match TRBD1. From germline, CDR1 is LGHNA and CDR2 YSLEER. This CDR3 comprises 18 residues.

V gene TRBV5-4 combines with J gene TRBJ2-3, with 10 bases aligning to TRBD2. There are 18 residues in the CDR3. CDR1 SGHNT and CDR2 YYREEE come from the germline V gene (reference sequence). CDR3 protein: CVRRNPAASGSRTDTQYF. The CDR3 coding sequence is TGTGTCAGGAGGAACCCGGCGGCTAGCGGGAGTCGGACAGATACGCAGTATTTT. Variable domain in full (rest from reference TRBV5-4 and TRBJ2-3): ETGVTQSPTHLIKTRGQQVTLRCSSQSGHNTVSWYQQALGQGPQFIFQYYREEENGRGNFPPRFSGLQFPNYSSELNVNALELDDSALYLCVRRNPAASGSRTDTQYFGPGTRLTVL.

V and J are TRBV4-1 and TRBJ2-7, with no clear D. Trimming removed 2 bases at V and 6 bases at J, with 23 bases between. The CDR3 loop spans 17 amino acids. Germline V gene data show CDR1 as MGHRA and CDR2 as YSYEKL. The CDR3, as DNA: TGCGCCAGCAGCCAATTGGGCCCCGCTTCTCCCACGTGCGAGCAGTACTTC. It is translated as CASSQLGPASPTCEQYF.

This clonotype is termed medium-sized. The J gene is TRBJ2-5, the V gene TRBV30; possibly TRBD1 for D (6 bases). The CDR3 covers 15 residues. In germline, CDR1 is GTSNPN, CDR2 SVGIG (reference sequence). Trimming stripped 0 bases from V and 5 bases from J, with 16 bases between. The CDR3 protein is CAWSVGRGGWETQYF. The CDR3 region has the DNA TGTGCCTGGAGTGTCGGCAGGGGTGGGTGGGAGACCCAGTACTTC. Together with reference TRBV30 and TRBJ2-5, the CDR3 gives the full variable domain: SQTIHQWPATLVQPVGSPLSLECTVEGTSNPNLYWYRQAAGRGLQLLFYSVGIGQISSEVPQNLSASRPQDRQFILSSKKLLLSDSGFYLCAWSVGRGGWETQYFGPGTRLLVL.

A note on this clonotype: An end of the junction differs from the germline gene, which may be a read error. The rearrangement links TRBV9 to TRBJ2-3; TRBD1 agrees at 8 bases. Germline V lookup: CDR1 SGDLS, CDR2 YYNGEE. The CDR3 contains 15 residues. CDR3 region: CASSSRDRPADTRYF. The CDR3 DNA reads TGTGCCAGCAGCAGCCGGGACAGGCCCGCAGATACGCGGTACTTT.

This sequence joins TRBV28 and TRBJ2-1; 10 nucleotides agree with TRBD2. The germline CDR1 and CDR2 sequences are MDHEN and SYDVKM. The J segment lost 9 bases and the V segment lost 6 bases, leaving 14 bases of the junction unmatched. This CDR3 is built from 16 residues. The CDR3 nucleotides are TGTGCCAGCAGCCCCGGGGCTAGCGGGAGCACACCTGAGCAGTTCTTC. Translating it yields CASSPGASGSTPEQFF.

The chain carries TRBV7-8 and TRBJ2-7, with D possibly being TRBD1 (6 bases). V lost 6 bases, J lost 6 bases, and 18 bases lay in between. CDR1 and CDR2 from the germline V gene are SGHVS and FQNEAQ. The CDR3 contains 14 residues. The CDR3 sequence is CASRTTPGVPEQYF. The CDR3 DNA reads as TGTGCCAGCAGAACGACGCCAGGGGTCCCCGAGCAGTACTTC.

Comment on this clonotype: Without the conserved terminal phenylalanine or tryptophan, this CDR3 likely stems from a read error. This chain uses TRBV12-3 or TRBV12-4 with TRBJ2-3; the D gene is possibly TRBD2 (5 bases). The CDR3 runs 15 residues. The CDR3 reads CASSFPLPSTDTQYL. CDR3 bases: TGTGCCAGCAGTTTTCCCCTTCCTAGCACGGATACGCAGTATTTA.

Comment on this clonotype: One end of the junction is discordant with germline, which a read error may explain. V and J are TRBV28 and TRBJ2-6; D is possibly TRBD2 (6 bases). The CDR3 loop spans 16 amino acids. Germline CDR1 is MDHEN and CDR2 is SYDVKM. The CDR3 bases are TGTGCCAGCGGGCGGGACGAAACCTCTGGGGTCAACGTCCTGACATTC. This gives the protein CASGRDETSGVNVLTF.

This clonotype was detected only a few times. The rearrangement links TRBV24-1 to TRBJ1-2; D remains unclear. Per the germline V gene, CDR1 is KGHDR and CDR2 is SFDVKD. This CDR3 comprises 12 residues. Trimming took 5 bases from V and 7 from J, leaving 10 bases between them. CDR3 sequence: CATSGDRLGYTF. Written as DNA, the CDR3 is TGTGCCACCAGTGGGGATCGGCTTGGCTACACCTTC.

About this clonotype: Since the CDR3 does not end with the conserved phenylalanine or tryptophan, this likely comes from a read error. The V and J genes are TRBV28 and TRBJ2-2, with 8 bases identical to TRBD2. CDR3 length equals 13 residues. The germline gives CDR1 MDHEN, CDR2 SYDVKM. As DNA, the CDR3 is TGTGTCAGCAGTTTGAGCGGGAGTGGGGAGCTGTTTTCT. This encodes CVSSLSGSGELFS.

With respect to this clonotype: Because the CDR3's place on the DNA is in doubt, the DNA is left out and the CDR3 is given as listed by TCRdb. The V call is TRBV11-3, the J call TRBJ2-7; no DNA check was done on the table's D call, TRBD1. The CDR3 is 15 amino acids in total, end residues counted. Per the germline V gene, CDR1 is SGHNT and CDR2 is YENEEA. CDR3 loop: CASSFGTGTAYEQYF.